These 5 T cell receptor beta chains were all obtained from the same sample, sequenced in a study of T cell responses to AZD1222 COVID-19 vaccine (dated by TCRdb to the early 2020s). In light of the paper, this sample's time point label describes: about 28 days (+/-7) after the second vaccine dose. Library preparation was by the immunoSEQ multiplex PCR assay. TCRdb carries this immuneACCESS record with in-frame sequences only. Its versions omit some clonotypes, under half of them owing to an unresolved V gene in the studies checked, with the rest unexplained. The table for this sample lists about 42,000 clones; 70% to 90% of them were counted only once. The ten largest clones represent around 25% of the sample. The sample here was peripheral blood, taken 28 days after the second AZD1222 dose. These receptors originate from an adult who received the AZD1222 COVID-19 vaccine.

The gene calls are TRBV20-1 and TRBJ1-4; D not certain. Germline values: CDR1 DFQATT, CDR2 SNEGSKA (reference sequence). CDR3 size: 13 residues. V gave up 3 bases and J gave up 4 bases, with 9 bases separating them. CDR3: CSASKGYNEKLFF. As DNA, the CDR3 is TGCAGTGCTAGTAAAGGATATAATGAAAAACTGTTTTTT.

J is TRBJ1-2 and V is TRBV14, with D perhaps TRBD1 (6 bases). From germline, CDR1 is SGHDN and CDR2 FVKESK. Trimming left V 5 bases short and J 10 bases short, with 14 bases between. This CDR3 has 12 residues. The CDR3 DNA is TGTGCCAGCAGCATCACCAGGGGAGACTACACCTTC. Protein: CASSITRGDYTF.

The rearrangement links TRBV18 to TRBJ2-7, with TRBD2 identical over 9 bases. Unmatched junction bases numbered 3, after V lost 3 bases and J lost 0 bases. Germline V CDR1 and CDR2: KGHSH, LQKENI. The CDR3 totals 15 residues. CDR3 loop: CASSPVAGASYEQYF. Written as DNA, the CDR3 is TGTGCCAGCTCACCGGTAGCGGGAGCCTCCTACGAGCAGTACTTC. Looking up the rest from reference TRBV18 and TRBJ2-7 gives the full variable domain: NAGVMQNPRHLVRRRGQEARLRCSPMKGHSHVYWYRQLPEEGLKFMVYLQKENIIDESGMPKERFSAEFPKEGPSILRIQQVVRGDSAAYFCASSPVAGASYEQYFGPGTRLTVT.

The J gene is TRBJ1-2, the V gene TRBV18; TRBD1 might be the D (5 bases). Trimming stripped 0 bases from V and 8 bases from J, with 16 bases between. From germline, CDR1 is KGHSH and CDR2 LQKENI. CDR3 length equals 15 residues. Here the CDR3 reads CASSPPGGRGRGYTF. CDR3 in DNA: TGTGCCAGCTCACCACCCGGAGGGAGGGGACGCGGCTACACCTTC.

The rearrangement joins TRBV6-2 or TRBV6-3 to TRBJ2-7, with 7 bases fitting TRBD1. This CDR3 has 14 amino acids. With V trimmed by 5 bases and J by 0 bases, 4 bases remained unmatched. Per germline, CDR1 MNHEY and CDR2 SVGEGT. CDR3 protein: CASSPRQGSYEQYF. The CDR3 coding sequence is TGTGCCAGCAGTCCGCGACAGGGCTCCTACGAGCAGTACTTC.